This TCR beta chain derives from a study of blood T cells in healthy people across ages (dated by TCRdb to the mid-2010s). Notes on the research overall: In model experiments, template switching captured roughly one uniquely barcoded TCR beta cDNA molecule for every two T cells. Using deep sequencing normalized with unique cDNA molecular identifiers, the study measured how TCR beta repertoire diversity changes with age. Four age groups were formed from the donors: young (average roughly 15 years), middle-aged (just under 40), aged (62) and long-lived (less than 85). Donors of different ages were randomly distributed across sequencing lanes to avoid experimental bias. Two additional independent replicas of 1 million unique cDNA reads from the same blood draw were analyzed for two donors (one aged 18 to 30 and one aged 80 or older).

Donors were roughly 40 systemically healthy Caucasian individuals from Russia aged roughly 6 to 95 years. Each donor gave about 9.7 milliliters of peripheral blood, drawn into EDTA-treated Vacutainer tubes. Ficoll-Paque density-gradient centrifugation was used to isolate PBMCs, with at least 6 million obtained per sample. Trizol reagent was used to extract total RNA from PBMCs, with at least 5.5 micrograms per sample. The percentages of naive CD45RAhigh/CD27high T cells were determined by flow cytometry on a PBMC aliquot from every donor. Study-wide conclusions, independent of this receptor: Donor CMV infection status was unknown, potentially confounding age-related changes in expanded clonotypes. Compared with the aged group, the long-lived group had more naive CD4+ T cells, fewer expanded clones and increased TCR diversity, a pattern suggesting age selection. Observed TCR beta diversity correlated strongly with the percentage of naive T cells measured by flow cytometry. Since profiling was done on bulk unsorted PBMCs, naive and antigen-experienced compartments could not be conclusively compared. As age increased, observed TCR beta diversity per million T cells dropped in a roughly linear way, and a significant reduction was already evident by age about 40. Estimates of total diversity from one million sequenced T cells were regarded as lower bounds and underestimates.

Worth noting for this clonotype: The antigen it binds to is not known. No per-base quality is available; no much larger clone lies one base away.

CDR1 MGHRA and CDR2 YSYEKL are derived from the germline V gene. V is pruned by 3 bases and J by 3 bases, leaving 7 bases of the junction without a gene match. The CDR3 covers 16 residues, taking in both the cysteine and the phenylalanine. Only the CDR3 DNA is retained, 48 bases long and in frame from the first base. Library preparation used 5' RACE. Sequenced using an Illumina HiSeq 2500. The second PCR ran for roughly 7 to 12 cycles and used a J-beta primer mix along with a sample-barcoded 5' primer. A unique molecular identifier was introduced onto each TCR beta cDNA molecule by a template-switch 5' adaptor carrying 12 random nucleotides. Each sample yielded at least 3 million CDR3-containing paired-end reads. All of the RNA was converted into first-strand cDNA using the Mint cDNA synthesis kit, with a TRBC-specific oligonucleotide serving as the primer. After uracil-DNA glycosylase treatment, a first 18-cycle PCR used universal primers M1SS and BC2_uni_R on all cDNA. The authors processed their data as follows. For normalization, 1 million high-quality reads, each with a distinct molecular identifier, were randomly selected from each sample. Reads sharing molecular identifiers were discarded rather than binned into consensus sequences. CDR3 identification, clonotype clustering and error correction used MiTCR with a Q25 quality threshold and the strictest error-elimination algorithm. A nonparametric unseen species model with Euler transformation was used to estimate lower-bound total TCR beta diversity. TCRdb handled the public reads itself, with Q25 trimming in fastp and clone calling in MiXCR, and kept productive beta chains. Rows with a matching CDR3 protein are joined into one entry that keeps the most common DNA and genes. For this entry, the V and J calls and clone size follow TCRdb and not the study's own pipeline. The sample table records around 1,500,000 distinct CDR3 sequences; 28% of these occur just once. Less than 9.5% of the sample is taken by the ten largest.

The specimen sequenced was blood. This receptor was identified in a woman in her 30s in good health. Here the chain combines TRBV4-1 and TRBJ2-2; TRBD1 fits 7 bases in the junction. The CDR3: CASSQRQGLDTGELFF. The nucleotides are TGCGCCAGCAGCCAGAGACAGGGATTAGACACCGGGGAGCTGTTTTTT.